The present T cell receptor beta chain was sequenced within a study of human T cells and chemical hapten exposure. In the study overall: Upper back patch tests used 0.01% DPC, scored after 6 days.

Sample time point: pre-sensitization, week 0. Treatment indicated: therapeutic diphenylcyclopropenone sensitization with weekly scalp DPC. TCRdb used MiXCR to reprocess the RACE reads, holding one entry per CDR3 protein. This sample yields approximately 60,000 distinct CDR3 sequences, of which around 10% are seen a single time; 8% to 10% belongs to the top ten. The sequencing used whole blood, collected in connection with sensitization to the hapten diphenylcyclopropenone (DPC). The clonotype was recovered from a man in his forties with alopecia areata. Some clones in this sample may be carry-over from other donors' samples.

CDR3 region: CASSPPQEREQYF. CDR3 DNA sequence: TGTGCCAGCTCACCACCTCAAGAGAGAGAGCAGTACTTC. The V and J genes are TRBV18 and TRBJ2-7; no firm D call. CDR1 KGHSH and CDR2 LQKENI come from the germline V gene. This CDR3 is 13 amino acids long. The germline V and J ends were trimmed by 0 bases and 7 bases, with 10 bases remaining between them.